These 32 T cell receptor beta chains were sequenced from one sample in a study of regulatory T cells in long-lasting Graves disease. The sample's time point: persistent/refractory GD, antithyroid drugs over 5 years with positive TRAb. PBMC RNA served as the TCR library source. Building of the TCR beta libraries involved iRepertoire HTBI primers and Arm-PCR of CDR3 regions. Via MiXCR, TCRdb re-called the multiplex PCR reads, giving one row per CDR3 protein. The table lists roughly 700,000 distinct CDR3 sequences, 25% to 30% of them singletons. Sequencing used peripheral blood mononuclear cells (PBMCs), obtained when the disease was refractory, from a patient treated with antithyroid drugs. These receptors all stem from a female donor with Graves disease.

The genes are TRBV14 and TRBJ1-2; perhaps TRBD1 as D (6 bases). CDR3 length equals 14 residues. Germline lookup yields CDR1 SGHDN and CDR2 FVKESK. Deletions cut 2 bases from V and 6 bases from J, with 13 bases between. Written as DNA, the CDR3 is TGTGCCAGCAGCCAATACGGCAGGGGTGATGGCTACACCTTC. It yields the protein CASSQYGRGDGYTF. The full variable domain, its missing parts supplied by reference TRBV14 and TRBJ1-2, is EAGVTQFPSHSVIEKGQTVTLRCDPISGHDNLYWYRRVMGKEIKFLLHFVKESKQDESGMPNNRFLAERTGGTYSTLKVQPAELEDSGVYFCASSQYGRGDGYTFGSGTRLTVV.

The chain uses TRBV25-1 and TRBJ1-2, with 10 bases matching TRBD1. The CDR3 has 16 amino acids. The V gene's germline CDR1 is MGHDK and CDR2 SYGVNS. J gave up 0 bases and V 2 bases, and 3 bases lay outside the gene matches. The CDR3 coding sequence is TGTGCCAGCAGTGAAACCGGGACAGGGGCTAACTATGGCTACACCTTC. It encodes CASSETGTGANYGYTF.

A remark on this clonotype: At one end the junction does not follow the germline gene, possibly because of a read error. The genes are TRBV5-1 and TRBJ2-7; 10 bases align to TRBD1. The germline V gene has CDR1 SGHRS and CDR2 YFSETQ. The CDR3 loop spans 15 amino acids. Written as DNA, the CDR3 is TGTGCCAGCAGCTTGGCGGGACAGGGGTTTCGCGAGCAGCACTTC. It specifies CASSLAGQGFREQHF.

This CDR3 reads CSASKGLAGVNDYEQYF. The CDR3 bases are TGCAGTGCTAGCAAAGGACTAGCGGGAGTCAATGACTACGAGCAGTACTTC. The chain combines TRBV20-1 with TRBJ2-7, with 13 nucleotides matching TRBD2. This CDR3 is built from 17 residues. The junction had 11 bases not matched to a gene; V was cut back by 3 bases and J by 3 bases. Germline values: CDR1 DFQATT, CDR2 SNEGSKA (reference sequence).

Written as DNA, the CDR3 is TGTGCCAGCAGCCAACAGGGATACAGACCCTACGAGCAGTACTTC. Protein: CASSQQGYRPYEQYF. The J gene is TRBJ2-5, the V gene TRBV5-4; possibly TRBD1 for D (6 bases). The end of the DNA aligns better with TRBJ2-7, so the J call may be wrong. Per the germline V gene, CDR1 is SGHNT and CDR2 is YYREEE (reference sequence). This CDR3 spans 15 amino acids.

This sequence joins TRBV29-1 and TRBJ1-6; TRBD1 aligns across 8 bases. The V segment lost 5 bases and the J segment 5 bases; nucleotides outside the gene matches: 8. The germline gives CDR1 SQVTM, CDR2 ANQGSEA. The CDR3 totals 15 residues. Here the CDR3 reads CSVRQGQSDNSPLHF. CDR3 DNA sequence: TGCAGCGTTCGACAGGGGCAGTCGGATAATTCACCCCTCCACTTT.

The sample holds a few counts of this clonotype. The chain is built from TRBV29-1 and TRBJ1-1; 7 bases map to TRBD1. CDR3 length: 13 residues. The germline gives CDR1 SQVTM, CDR2 ANQGSEA. Trimming at V came to 6 bases and at J to 4 bases, leaving 8 bases not matched to a gene. The chain's CDR3 is CSVTQGVATEAFF. The CDR3 DNA sequence: TGCAGCGTAACCCAGGGGGTGGCCACTGAAGCTTTCTTT.

The rearrangement uses TRBV7-9 and TRBJ2-2; 9 positions match TRBD2. V lost 2 bases, J lost 0 bases, and 4 bases stayed unmatched. CDR1 is SEHNR and CDR2 is FQNEAQ in the germline V gene (reference sequence). The CDR3 extends over 17 amino acids. DNA of the CDR3: TGTGCCAGCAGCTTATTAGCGGGAGTACCGAACACCGGGGAGCTGTTTTTT. Translated, it gives CASSLLAGVPNTGELFF.

This clonotype came up a few times. V and J are TRBV13 and TRBJ1-1, with D possibly being TRBD1 (5 bases). Per the germline V gene, CDR1 is PRHDT and CDR2 is FYEKMQ (reference sequence). The CDR3 consists of 15 residues. Trimming shortened V by 5 bases and J by 6 bases, and 19 bases separated the two germline ends. The CDR3 loop reads CASSPAQGPGPEAFF. CDR3 DNA: TGTGCCAGCAGCCCCGCGCAGGGACCGGGACCTGAAGCTTTCTTT. Filled out from reference TRBV13 and TRBJ1-1, the complete variable domain reads AAGVIQSPRHLIKEKRETATLKCYPIPRHDTVYWYQQGPGQDPQFLISFYEKMQSDKGSIPDRFSAQQFSDYHSELNMSSLELGDSALYFCASSPAQGPGPEAFFGQGTRLTVV.

DNA of the CDR3: TGTGCCAGCAGTGAAGTAGGACAGTCCTACGAGCAGTACTTC. Translation gives CASSEVGQSYEQYF. The chain is built from TRBV6-1 and TRBJ2-7; weak D call: TRBD1 (6 bases). Germline V CDR1 and CDR2: MNHNS, SASEGT. This CDR3 comprises 14 residues. Trimming left V 1 base short and J 1 base short, with 8 bases between.

This clonotype came up a few times. V usage is TRBV19 and J usage is TRBJ2-7, with 9 bases fitting TRBD2. The ends lost 5 bases at V and 5 bases at J; junction bases unmatched: 7. CDR1 LNHDA and CDR2 SQIVND come from the germline V gene (reference sequence). The CDR3 length is 14 residues. The CDR3 nucleotides read TGTGCCAGTAGTCCCATAGCGGGAGTTCACGAGCAGTACTTC. Translating it yields CASSPIAGVHEQYF.

This chain links TRBV7-2 with TRBJ2-5; perhaps D is TRBD1 or TRBD2 (5 bases each). CDR1 and CDR2 from the germline V gene are SGHTA and FQGNSA. Trimming pared 1 base from V and 4 bases from J, leaving 16 bases between. The CDR3 spans 16 residues. The DNA of the CDR3 is TGTGCCAGCAGCTTAGGGGGGTCGCCTAATGCAGAGACCCAGTACTTC. It encodes CASSLGGSPNAETQYF.

This clonotype came up once. The V call is TRBV30, the J call TRBJ2-5, with TRBD2 matching over 8 bases. Per germline, CDR1 GTSNPN and CDR2 SVGIG (reference sequence). The CDR3 runs to 13 residues. V gave up 4 bases and J gave up 6 bases; unmatched junction bases: 7. The CDR3 nucleotides read TGTGCCTGGAATCCGGGACTAGAACAGACCCAGTACTTC. Amino acids: CAWNPGLEQTQYF.

This clonotype was observed a few times. V usage is TRBV2 and J usage is TRBJ2-7, with D unresolved. V lost 3 bases and J 5 bases, leaving 17 bases between the germline ends. The V gene's germline CDR1 is SNHLY and CDR2 FYNNEI. There are 15 residues in the CDR3. The CDR3 sequence is CASSDRQADPHEQYF. DNA for the CDR3: TGTGCCAGCAGTGATAGGCAGGCCGACCCGCACGAGCAGTACTTC.

This clonotype turned up a few times. This chain links TRBV12-3 or TRBV12-4 with TRBJ2-7; D perhaps matches TRBD1 (6 bases). The CDR3 is 16 amino acids. With 3 bases removed from V and 4 bases from J, the gap between germline ends came to 19 bases. CDR3 loop: CASSFSPLGASYEQYF. The CDR3 DNA sequence: TGTGCCAGCAGTTTTTCCCCTTTGGGGGCATCATACGAGCAGTACTTC.

The V and J genes are TRBV18 and TRBJ1-1, with D possibly TRBD1 on 5 matching bases. The CDR3 covers 13 residues. Germline CDR1 reads KGHSH; CDR2 reads LQKENI. Trimming removed 1 base at V and 4 bases at J, with 7 bases between. The CDR3 region is CASSPQGLTEAFF. CDR3 in DNA: TGTGCCAGCTCACCACAGGGGCTCACTGAAGCTTTCTTT.

V is TRBV29-1 and J is TRBJ2-7; perhaps TRBD2 as D (6 bases). The CDR3 has 15 residues. Germline CDR1 SQVTM, CDR2 ANQGSEA. V lost 4 bases, J lost 7 bases, and 23 bases lay in between. For the CDR3, the DNA is TGCAGCGTTGTGCCCCCCGGGACTCCTTCTCGGGAGCAGTACTTC. Its protein is CSVVPPGTPSREQYF.

This clonotype was detected many times. V gene TRBV12-3 or TRBV12-4 combines with J gene TRBJ1-1; D is undetermined. This CDR3 contains 13 residues. Trimming removed 6 bases from V and 1 base from J, with 9 bases in between. CDR3 in DNA: TGTGCCAGCAGCTTATGGGGGAACACTGAAGCTTTCTTT. It translates to CASSLWGNTEAFF.

The V and J genes are TRBV2 and TRBJ2-3; 10 bases map to TRBD2. From germline, CDR1 is SNHLY and CDR2 FYNNEI. Unmatched junction bases numbered 10, after V lost 2 bases and J lost 5 bases. The CDR3 is 17 residues long. The CDR3 DNA follows: TGTGCCAGCAGTGAACTTGCTAGCGGGAGTGCGGGAGATACGCAGTATTTT. This codes for CASSELASGSAGDTQYF.

This clonotype was counted only a few times. The gene calls are TRBV6-1 and TRBJ2-6; 9 bases align to TRBD2. This CDR3 has 18 residues. Germline lookup yields CDR1 MNHNS and CDR2 SASEGT. The trim removed 6 bases at V and 2 bases at J, leaving 11 bases unmatched. CDR3 DNA: TGTGCCAGCAGCCTACCGCGGGGGGGGGCGCCTGGGGCCAACGTCCTGACTTTC. Residues: CASSLPRGGAPGANVLTF.

This clonotype was picked up a small number of times. The chain carries TRBV30 and TRBJ1-2; no firm D call. Trimming took 4 bases from V and 6 from J, leaving 9 bases between them. Germline CDR1 is GTSNPN and CDR2 is SVGIG (reference sequence). The CDR3 runs to 11 residues. The CDR3 is CAWMQHHGYTF. The DNA of the CDR3 is TGTGCCTGGATGCAGCACCATGGCTACACCTTC.

The chain couples TRBV11-3 to TRBJ2-2, with D uncertain. Germline CDR1 and CDR2: SGHNT and YENEEA. V gave up 1 base and J gave up 3 bases, with 15 bases separating them. This CDR3 region has 17 residues. The CDR3 DNA reads as TGTGCCAGCAGCTTAGCCAACTGGGGAAGGGACACCGGGGAGCTGTTTTTT. Protein product: CASSLANWGRDTGELFF.

This rearrangement joins TRBV3-1 to TRBJ2-7, with 13 nucleotides matching TRBD2. V shed 0 bases and J 2 bases; nucleotides not matched to a gene: 7. The germline V gene has CDR1 LGHDT and CDR2 YNNKEL (reference sequence). The CDR3 is 18 amino acids. As DNA, the CDR3 is TGTGCCAGCAGCCAAGATGGGAGGGGACTAGCGGGACCCTACGAGCAGTACTTC. Residues: CASSQDGRGLAGPYEQYF.

This clonotype was picked up one time. The chain employs TRBV2 and TRBJ2-3; D is undetermined. Per germline, CDR1 SNHLY and CDR2 FYNNEI. The CDR3 length is 12 residues. The germline V and J ends were trimmed by 1 base and 4 bases, with 3 bases remaining between them. Here the CDR3 reads CASSEVSDTQYF. The CDR3 DNA sequence: TGTGCCAGCAGTGAAGTGTCAGATACGCAGTATTTT.

This clonotype was counted only a few times. The chain combines TRBV19 with TRBJ2-2; weak D call: TRBD2 (5 bases). V dropped 5 bases and J dropped 4 bases, with 11 bases sitting between them. Germline loops: CDR1 LNHDA, CDR2 SQIVND (reference sequence). CDR3 length equals 14 residues. The DNA of the CDR3 is TGTGCCAGTAGTTCCGGACTGGGCACCGGGGAGCTGTTTTTT. Amino acids: CASSSGLGTGELFF.

The chain joins TRBV24-1 to TRBJ1-2, with no clear D. Germline CDR1 is KGHDR and CDR2 is SFDVKD. Trimming removed 0 bases from V and 2 bases from J, with 12 bases in between. The CDR3 spans 16 residues. In nucleotides, the CDR3 is TGTGCCACCAGTGATTTGAATAAGGGAGTGAACTATGGCTACACCTTC. This gives the protein CATSDLNKGVNYGYTF.

This clonotype came up many times. The chain links TRBV6-5 to TRBJ2-5; the D gene is possibly TRBD1 (6 bases). CDR1 and CDR2 (germline): MNHEY, SVGAGI. This CDR3 comprises 14 residues. Trimming pared 0 bases from V and 7 bases from J, leaving 12 bases between. The CDR3, as DNA: TGTGCCAGCAGTTACTCGACAGGATTGGTGACCCAGTACTTC. Protein product: CASSYSTGLVTQYF.

This clonotype was counted between two and nine times. The chain uses TRBV6-1 and TRBJ2-2; possibly TRBD1 for D (5 bases). The V gene's germline CDR1 is MNHNS and CDR2 SASEGT. The CDR3 is 14 amino acids. V lost 6 bases to trimming and J lost 5 bases, with 13 bases between them. In DNA, the CDR3 is TGTGCCAGCAGACCCCAGGGTAGTACCGGGGAGCTGTTTTTT. Translated, it gives CASRPQGSTGELFF.

This clonotype was picked up many times. The V and J genes are TRBV11-2 and TRBJ1-4; D perhaps matches TRBD1 (5 bases). This CDR3 has 13 amino acids. Trimming left V 4 bases short and J 6 bases short, with 9 bases between. Per the germline V gene, CDR1 is SGHAT and CDR2 is FQNNGV. In DNA form, the CDR3 reads TGTGCCAGCAGCTGGGGGGGAGATGAAAAACTGTTTTTT. Its translation: CASSWGGDEKLFF.

In nucleotides, the CDR3 is TGTGCCAGCAGTGAAGGTAACAGGTACGAGCAGTACTTC. The encoded protein is CASSEGNRYEQYF. The chain joins TRBV6-2 or TRBV6-3 to TRBJ2-7; tentative D call: TRBD1 (5 bases). V was cut by 5 bases and J by 4 bases, with 12 bases left in between. CDR3 size: 13 residues. Germline V CDR1 and CDR2: MNHEY, SVGEGT.

In its sample, this clonotype was seen many times. This chain connects TRBV2 to TRBJ2-7; D possibly matches TRBD1 or TRBD2 (6 bases each). This CDR3 region has 13 residues. The V gene's germline CDR1 is SNHLY and CDR2 FYNNEI. Between the trimmed V and J ends, which lost 7 bases and 6 bases, there was a span of 16 bases. CDR3: CASTPTRGREQYF. CDR3 nucleotides: TGTGCCAGCACCCCCACCCGGGGGCGCGAGCAGTACTTC.

This clonotype has more than one count but fewer than ten. The chain combines TRBV6-2 or TRBV6-3 with TRBJ1-2; the D gene is possibly TRBD1 (5 bases). V was clipped by 6 bases and J by 6 bases, with 17 bases between them. CDR1 MNHEY and CDR2 SVGEGT come from the germline V gene. The CDR3 has 14 amino acids. CDR3 protein: CASSSRVYGNGYTF. CDR3 sequence (DNA): TGTGCCAGCAGCTCCAGGGTGTACGGGAATGGCTACACCTTC.